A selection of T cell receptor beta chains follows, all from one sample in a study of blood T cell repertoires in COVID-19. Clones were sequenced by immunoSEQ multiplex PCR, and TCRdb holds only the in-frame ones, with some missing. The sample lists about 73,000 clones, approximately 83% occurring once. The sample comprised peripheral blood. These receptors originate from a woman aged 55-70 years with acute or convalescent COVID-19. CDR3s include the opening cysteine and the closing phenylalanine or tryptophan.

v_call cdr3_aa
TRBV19 CASRTPSSYNEQFF
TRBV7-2 CASSLVRGNSPLHF
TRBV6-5 CASRDSGGSNQPQHF
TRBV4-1 CASSQSAGLNTEAFF
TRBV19 CASSIQRSGEKLFF
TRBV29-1 CSVLAGGGNEQFF
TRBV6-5 CAIGDRGGNTEAFF
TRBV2 CASSEVGLAYSYEQYF
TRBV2 CASTGETLNEKLFF
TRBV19 CASSIEGRQSYGYTF
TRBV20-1 CSASPGINSGNTIYF
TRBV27 CASSLGQGTYGYTF
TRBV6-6 CASSPGQGFIEKLFF
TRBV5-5 CASSFPGLAANEQFF
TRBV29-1 CSVDQGATEAFF
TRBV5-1 CASSLMSPGQGALVYTEAFF
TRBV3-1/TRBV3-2 CASSQGGLAGSYEQYF
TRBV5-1 CASSLGNVGHNEQFF
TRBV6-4 CASSPLAGDQPQHF
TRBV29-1 CSVRGQWDEQYF
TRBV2 CASRSYREGTEAFF
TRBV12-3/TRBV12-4 CASSFSYEQYF
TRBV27 CASSPQRTGKYNEQFF
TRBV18 CASSPRQGGLEQYF
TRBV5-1 CASSYSTGGVTDTQYF
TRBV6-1 CASSETPQGVSPLHF
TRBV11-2 CASSRVPGEQYF